What follows describes a single T cell receptor (beta chain). Its antigen is currently unknown. This specimen belongs to a study of cytomegalovirus exposure and HLA in healthy donors. Study-level results: A later analysis reportedly found that, within productive TCRs, an Asian-associated ancestry cluster had fewer N-insertions than the mean observed across the approximately 700 donors. TRBV6-2, TRBV6-3 and some other V segments were unresolvable in 87-base-pair reads. In vitro work confirmed that a few CMV-associated chains recognize CMV antigens. Some TCR beta chains (approximately 180 of them) were listed as cytomegalovirus-associated.

The germline gives CDR1 MNHNS, CDR2 SASEGT. With V trimmed by 7 bases and J by 1 base, 6 bases remained unmatched. The CDR3 runs 15 residues. Both 60 Vbeta primers and 13 Jbeta primers went into the PCR. Method: immunoSEQ multiplex PCR; TCRdb's copy keeps in-frame clones and lacks some. The sample carries about 55,000 clones, about 84% recorded once. This receptor was identified in a female donor in good health and CMV-seronegative. The genes are TRBV6-1 and TRBJ1-5; 8 bases fit TRBD1. The specimen sequenced was PBMCs. The chain's CDR3 is CASILTGGSNQPQHF. The CDR3 DNA sequence: TGTGCCAGCATTTTAACAGGGGGGAGCAATCAGCCCCAGCATTTT.